This T cell receptor beta chain was identified in a study of blood T cell repertoires in COVID-19. Study context: The samples span acute and convalescent COVID-19 from the United States, Italy and Spain. In each case, the material was cDNA or gDNA derived from T cells, B-cell-depleted T cells, or PBMCs.

Sequencing was performed with immunoSEQ multiplex PCR; in TCRdb, only in-frame clones are kept and a portion is missing. The sample records fewer than 150,000 clones, more than 75% being singletons. The CDR3 spans 16 residues. Germline V gives CDR1 SGHVS, CDR2 FQNEAQ. Trimming pared 5 bases from V and 2 bases from J, leaving 17 bases between. The origin of this receptor is a woman aged 80 or older with acute or convalescent COVID-19. Sequenced: peripheral blood. The chain combines TRBV7-8 with TRBJ2-3; TRBD2 is a possible D gene (7 bases). The CDR3 region has the DNA TGTGCCAGCAGCCCATGGAGGGGGGGTCCCACAGATACGCAGTATTTT. It encodes CASSPWRGGPTDTQYF.